This TCR beta chain originates from a study of shared clonotypes between healthy human individuals. The assay was carried out at the deep level. Per sorted-subset replicate PCR, input was approximately 0.2 ug DNA, representing roughly 28,000 T cell genomes. Sequenced by immunoSEQ multiplex PCR; TCRdb stores in-frame clones only, minus some. The table lists about 530,000 clones, roughly 95% of them singletons. Germline loops: CDR1 LNHDA, CDR2 SQIVND (reference sequence). The CDR3 runs 14 residues. The V end lost 3 bases, the J end lost 3 bases, and 12 bases lay between the germline ends. The TCR originated in a woman under 40 in good health. This chain joins TRBV19 and TRBJ2-7; tentative D call: TRBD2 (6 bases). Sequencing input: naive CD4+ T cells sorted from blood. Subset: CD45RA+ positively selected. The chain's CDR3 is CASSMEGRGYEQYF. CDR3 in DNA: TGTGCCAGTAGTATGGAGGGTAGGGGCTACGAGCAGTACTTC.